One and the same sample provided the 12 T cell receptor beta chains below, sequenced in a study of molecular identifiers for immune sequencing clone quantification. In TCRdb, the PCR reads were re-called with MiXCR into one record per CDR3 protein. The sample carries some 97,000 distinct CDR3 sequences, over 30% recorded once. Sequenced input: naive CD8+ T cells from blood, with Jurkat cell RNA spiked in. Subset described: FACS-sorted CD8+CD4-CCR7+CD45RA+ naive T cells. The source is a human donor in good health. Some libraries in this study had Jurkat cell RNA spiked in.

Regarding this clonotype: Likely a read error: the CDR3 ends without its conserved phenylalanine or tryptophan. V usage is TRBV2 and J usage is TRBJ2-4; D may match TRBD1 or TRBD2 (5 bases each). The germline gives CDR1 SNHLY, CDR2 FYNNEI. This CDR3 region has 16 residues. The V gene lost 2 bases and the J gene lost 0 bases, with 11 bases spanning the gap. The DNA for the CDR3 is TGTGCCAGCAGTGAACGGGGCCGGATAGCCAAAAACATTCAGTACATC. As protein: CASSERGRIAKNIQYI.

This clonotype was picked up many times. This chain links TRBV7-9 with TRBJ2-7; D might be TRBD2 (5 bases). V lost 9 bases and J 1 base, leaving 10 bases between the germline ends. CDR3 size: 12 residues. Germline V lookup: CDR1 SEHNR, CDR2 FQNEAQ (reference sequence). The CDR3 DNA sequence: TGTGCCAGTGGACTGGTGTCCTACGAGCAGTACTTC. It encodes CASGLVSYEQYF.

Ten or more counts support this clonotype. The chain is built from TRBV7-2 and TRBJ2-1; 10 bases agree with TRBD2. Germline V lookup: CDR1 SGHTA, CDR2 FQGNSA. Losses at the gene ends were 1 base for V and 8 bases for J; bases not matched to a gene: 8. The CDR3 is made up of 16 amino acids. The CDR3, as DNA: TGTGCCAGCAGCTTAGAGTCTAGCGGGAGTTGGCATGAGCAGTTCTTC. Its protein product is CASSLESSGSWHEQFF. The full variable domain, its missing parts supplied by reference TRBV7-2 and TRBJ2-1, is GAGVSQSPSNKVTEKGKDVELRCDPISGHTALYWYRQSLGQGLEFLIYFQGNSAPDKSGLPSDRFSAERTGGSVSTLTIQRTQQEDSAVYLCASSLESSGSWHEQFFGPGTRLTVL.

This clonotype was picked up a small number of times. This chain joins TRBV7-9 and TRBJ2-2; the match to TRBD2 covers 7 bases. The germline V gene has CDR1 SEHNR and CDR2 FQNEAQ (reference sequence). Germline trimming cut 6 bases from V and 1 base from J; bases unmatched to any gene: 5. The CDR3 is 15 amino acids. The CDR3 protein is CASSTGTKNTGELFF. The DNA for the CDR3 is TGTGCCAGCAGTACCGGGACTAAGAACACCGGGGAGCTGTTTTTT.

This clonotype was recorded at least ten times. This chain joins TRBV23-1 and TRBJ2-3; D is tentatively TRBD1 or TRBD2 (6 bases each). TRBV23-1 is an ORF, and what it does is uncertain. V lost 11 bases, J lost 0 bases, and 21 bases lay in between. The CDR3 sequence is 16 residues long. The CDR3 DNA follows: TGCGCCCGAGGGGGGCGGACTTTGCCTAGCACAGATACGCAGTATTTT. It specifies CARGGRTLPSTDTQYF.

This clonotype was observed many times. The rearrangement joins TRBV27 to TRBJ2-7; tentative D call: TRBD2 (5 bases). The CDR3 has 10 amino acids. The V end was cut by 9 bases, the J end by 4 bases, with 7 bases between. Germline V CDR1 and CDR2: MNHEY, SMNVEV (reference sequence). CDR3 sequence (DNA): TGTGCCAGTGGGGAGTACGAGCAGTACTTC. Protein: CASGEYEQYF.

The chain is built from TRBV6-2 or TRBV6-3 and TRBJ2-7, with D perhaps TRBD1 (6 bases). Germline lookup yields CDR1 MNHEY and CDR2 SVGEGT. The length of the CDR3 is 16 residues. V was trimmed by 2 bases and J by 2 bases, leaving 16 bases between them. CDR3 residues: CASSYPTLEGAYEQYF. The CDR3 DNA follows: TGTGCCAGCAGTTACCCAACACTTGAGGGGGCCTACGAGCAGTACTTC.

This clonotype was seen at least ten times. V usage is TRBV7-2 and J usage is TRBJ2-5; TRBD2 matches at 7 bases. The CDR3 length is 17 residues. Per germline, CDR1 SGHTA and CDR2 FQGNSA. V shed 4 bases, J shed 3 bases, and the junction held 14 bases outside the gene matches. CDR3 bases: TGTGCCAGCAGCTCAACCCAAACTAGCGAACCTAAAGAGACCCAGTACTTC. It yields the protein CASSSTQTSEPKETQYF.

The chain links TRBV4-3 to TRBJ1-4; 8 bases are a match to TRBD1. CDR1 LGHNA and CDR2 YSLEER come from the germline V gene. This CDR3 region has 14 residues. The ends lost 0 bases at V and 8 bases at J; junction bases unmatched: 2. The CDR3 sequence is CASSQDPGGEKLFF. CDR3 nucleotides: TGCGCCAGCAGCCAAGATCCAGGGGGCGAAAAACTGTTTTTT.

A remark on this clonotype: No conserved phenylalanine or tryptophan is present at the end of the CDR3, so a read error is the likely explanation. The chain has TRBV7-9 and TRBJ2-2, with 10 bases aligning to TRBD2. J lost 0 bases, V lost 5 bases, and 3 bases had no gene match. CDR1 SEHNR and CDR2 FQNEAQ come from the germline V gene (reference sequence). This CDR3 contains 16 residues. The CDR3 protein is CASSDGTSANTGELFY. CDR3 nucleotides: TGTGCCAGCAGCGATGGGACTAGCGCGAACACCGGGGAGCTGTTTTAT.

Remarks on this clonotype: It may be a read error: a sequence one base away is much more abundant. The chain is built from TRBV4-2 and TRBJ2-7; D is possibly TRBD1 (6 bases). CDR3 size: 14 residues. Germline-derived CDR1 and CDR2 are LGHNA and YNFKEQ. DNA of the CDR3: TGTGCCAGCAGCCCGCAAGGACAGTCCTACGAGCCGTACTTC. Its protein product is CASSPQGQSYEPYF.

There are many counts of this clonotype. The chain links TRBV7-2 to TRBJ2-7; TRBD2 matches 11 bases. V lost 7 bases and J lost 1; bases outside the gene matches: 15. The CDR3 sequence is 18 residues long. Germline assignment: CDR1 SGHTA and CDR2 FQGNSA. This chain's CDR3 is CASTIHSGRAYRSYEQYF. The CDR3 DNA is TGTGCCAGCACTATCCATAGCGGGAGGGCTTACCGGTCCTACGAGCAGTACTTC.